This T cell receptor (beta chain) stems from a study of T cells expressing NK-cell markers. TCRdb reanalyzed the 5' RACE reads, giving one entry per CDR3 protein sequence and no DNA. The listing contains roughly 430,000 distinct CDR3 sequences. Germline V gene lookup returns CDR1 SGHDT and CDR2 YYEEEE. The CDR3 is made up of 18 amino acids. The TCR sequence derives from a woman between 18 and 70 years old in good health. Sample: blood T cells: a sorted CD56 or NKG2C T cell subset, CD4+ or CD8+ T cells, or bulk PBMC T cells (not recorded which). The chain joins TRBV5-6 to TRBJ2-1; TCRdb's D gene call, TRBD2, goes unchecked for lack of DNA. CDR3 sequence: CASSLSSGRSLGGDEQFF.